The sequence of this TCR beta chain was determined in a study of blood T cell repertoires in COVID-19. Germline CDR1 and CDR2: LGHDT and YNNKEL (reference sequence). The CDR3 spans 14 residues. Between the trimmed V and J ends, which lost 4 bases and 2 bases, there was a span of 11 bases. TCRdb keeps only in-frame clones here, not all; method: immunoSEQ multiplex PCR. The table shows 350,000 to 500,000 clones, with 70% to 90% occurring only once. The sequence derives from a man aged 18 to 35 with COVID-19, enrolled during active disease. The sequencing sample was made of peripheral blood. The rearrangement links TRBV3-1 (or the pseudogene TRBV3-2) to TRBJ1-1; a weak D match, TRBD1 (5 bases). Here the CDR3 reads CASSPGRGNTEAFF. Written as DNA, the CDR3 is TGTGCCAGCAGCCCAGGGAGGGGAAACACTGAAGCTTTCTTT.